The 29 T cell receptor beta chains listed next were all sequenced from one sample in a study of T cells after yellow fever vaccination. Each CDR3 protein is one row after TCRdb ran MiXCR on the 5' RACE reads. Here the sample spans just under 600,000 distinct CDR3 sequences, roughly 14% being singletons. The starting material was PBMCs, obtained on the day of the yellow fever booster vaccination. The receptors here all came from a man aged 30 to 39 who received the YFV17D yellow fever vaccine.

The chain is built from TRBV13 and TRBJ2-3, with TRBD2 matching over 9 bases. From germline, CDR1 is PRHDT and CDR2 FYEKMQ (reference sequence). The CDR3 is made up of 18 amino acids. The junction had 12 bases not matched to a gene; V was cut back by 3 bases and J by 2 bases. CDR3 coding DNA: TGTGCCAGCAGCTTTAGTCTGCGGGAGGGGGCAATCACAGATACGCAGTATTTT. Translated: CASSFSLREGAITDTQYF.

This clonotype was observed a handful of times. The rearrangement joins TRBV20-1 to TRBJ2-4; TRBD1 is a possible D gene (6 bases). The CDR3 extends over 16 amino acids. Trimming took off 6 bases at V and 0 bases at J, with 18 bases between the two ends. CDR1 and CDR2 (germline): DFQATT, SNEGSKA (reference sequence). The CDR3 sequence: CSAHPTGNLAKNIQYF. The DNA for the CDR3 is TGCAGTGCCCACCCGACAGGAAACCTAGCCAAAAACATTCAGTACTTC.

The V gene is TRBV15, the J gene TRBJ2-1; 8 bases fit TRBD2. The CDR3 consists of 16 residues. The germline CDR1 and CDR2 sequences are LNHNV and YYDKDF (reference sequence). J lost 2 bases, V lost 9 bases, and 12 bases had no gene match. In DNA, the CDR3 is TGTGCCACTAGACCCGAGATAGCGGGGACCTACAATGAGCAGTTCTTC. Amino acids: CATRPEIAGTYNEQFF.

This chain uses TRBV5-5 with TRBJ1-2; perhaps TRBD1 as D (6 bases). The CDR3 contains 11 residues. CDR1 is SGHKS, CDR2 YYEKEE, per germline (reference sequence). V dropped 0 bases and J dropped 13 bases, with 10 bases sitting between them. The CDR3 DNA reads TGTGCCAGCAGCTTGGGGACAGAAACCACCTTC. It specifies CASSLGTETTF.

This clonotype came up a few times. This chain uses TRBV5-1 with TRBJ2-7; TRBD2 aligns across 9 bases. This CDR3 spans 16 amino acids. Germline loops: CDR1 SGHRS, CDR2 YFSETQ. Losses at the gene ends were 0 bases for V and 2 bases for J; bases not matched to a gene: 6. The CDR3 spells CASSLVVSGSPYEQYF. In nucleotides, the CDR3 is TGCGCCAGCAGCTTGGTGGTTAGCGGGAGCCCCTACGAGCAGTACTTC.

This clonotype was recorded a few times. This chain joins TRBV6-5 and TRBJ2-7, with D perhaps given as TRBD1 or TRBD2 (5 bases each). V lost 4 bases, J lost 5 bases, and 9 bases lay in between. The CDR3 spans 12 residues. CDR1 and CDR2 from the germline V gene are MNHEY and SVGAGI. For the CDR3, the DNA is TGTGCCAGCAGTTCAGGGAGACACGAGCAGTACTTC. It encodes CASSSGRHEQYF.

This clonotype has more than one count but fewer than ten. The V and J genes are TRBV9 and TRBJ2-1, with 8 bases identical to TRBD2. This CDR3 region has 15 residues. The ends lost 5 bases at V and 0 bases at J; junction bases unmatched: 4. Germline V gene data show CDR1 as SGDLS and CDR2 as YYNGEE. The CDR3 loop is CASRKGTSSYNEQFF. CDR3 nucleotides: TGTGCCAGCAGGAAGGGGACTAGCTCCTACAATGAGCAGTTCTTC.

This clonotype has just a few counts. The chain employs TRBV12-3 or TRBV12-4 and TRBJ2-1, with no clear D. V was pared by 5 bases and J by 7 bases, with 18 bases between. The CDR3 sequence is 15 residues long. Here the CDR3 DNA reads TGTGCCAGCAGTCCCTCCCGGGCATTAATAAATGAGCAGTTCTTC. Translated: CASSPSRALINEQFF.

This clonotype showed up many times. The DNA of the CDR3 is TGTGCCAGCAGCTATAGCCAGGGCACAGATACGCAGTATTTT. It encodes CASSYSQGTDTQYF. The chain couples TRBV7-6 to TRBJ2-3; no definite D call. The CDR3 spans 14 residues. Trimming pared 4 bases from V and 1 base from J, leaving 9 bases between. Germline-derived CDR1 and CDR2 are SGHVS and FNYEAQ.

V is TRBV7-9 and J is TRBJ2-7; either TRBD1 or TRBD2 may fit D (5 bases each). Trimming left V 11 bases short and J 2 bases short, with 16 bases between. The CDR3 consists of 13 residues. Per germline, CDR1 SEHNR and CDR2 FQNEAQ (reference sequence). The CDR3 sequence: CALHIGGTYEQYF. DNA for the CDR3: TGTGCCCTTCATATTGGGGGAACCTACGAGCAGTACTTC.

The chain is built from TRBV20-1 and TRBJ2-5; 7 positions agree with TRBD2. CDR3 size: 15 residues. Germline V gene sequence: CDR1 DFQATT, CDR2 SNEGSKA (reference sequence). V was pared by 0 bases and J by 4 bases, with 8 bases of the junction left unmatched. Here the CDR3 reads CSARDWKSGTETQYF. CDR3 nucleotides: TGCAGTGCTAGAGATTGGAAAAGCGGGACAGAGACCCAGTACTTC.

The V and J genes are TRBV12-3 or TRBV12-4 and TRBJ2-7; maybe TRBD1 (6 bases). This CDR3 comprises 16 residues. V was pared by 5 bases and J by 3 bases, with 20 bases between. The CDR3 region has the DNA TGTGCCAGCAGTCGGGACAAAAAAATGCAAGGCTACGAGCAGTACTTC. Its translation: CASSRDKKMQGYEQYF.

V and J are TRBV7-2 and TRBJ2-7; 7 nucleotides match TRBD1. CDR1 SGHTA and CDR2 FQGNSA come from the germline V gene. This CDR3 has 16 residues. Trimming took 3 bases from V and 7 from J; bases not matched to a gene: 15. The CDR3 coding sequence is TGTGCCAGCAGCTTGACACGGCAACAGGGGTGGTCGGAGCAGTACTTC. Translated: CASSLTRQQGWSEQYF.

There are a few counts of this clonotype. The V gene is TRBV7-2, the J gene TRBJ2-4; the D gene is possibly TRBD1 (6 bases). The germline V gene has CDR1 SGHTA and CDR2 FQGNSA. V was pared by 2 bases and J by 3 bases, with 17 bases between. This CDR3 is 17 amino acids long. The CDR3 bases are TGTGCCAGCAGCTTAATGGAAGGGGGTCTTGTCAAAAACATTCAGTACTTC. Translating it yields CASSLMEGGLVKNIQYF.

This clonotype was counted only a few times. V and J are TRBV20-1 and TRBJ2-1; D possibly corresponds to TRBD1 (6 bases). The germline CDR1 and CDR2 sequences are DFQATT and SNEGSKA (reference sequence). The CDR3 runs to 12 residues. Trimming pared 4 bases from V and 8 bases from J, leaving 12 bases between. CDR3 sequence reads: CSATRQEDEQFF. In DNA form, the CDR3 reads TGCAGTGCTACCCGACAGGAGGATGAGCAGTTCTTC.

This clonotype was observed a few times. This chain joins TRBV28 and TRBJ2-7, with D uncertain. The germline gives CDR1 MDHEN, CDR2 SYDVKM. The CDR3 consists of 15 residues. V lost 1 base to trimming and J lost 4 bases, with 14 bases between them. CDR3 DNA sequence: TGTGCCAGCAGTTTATCAGCTGGGATCGGGTACGAGCAGTACTTC. Residues: CASSLSAGIGYEQYF.

The chain joins TRBV12-3 or TRBV12-4 to TRBJ2-1; D possibly corresponds to TRBD1 (5 bases). This CDR3 is built from 12 residues. Trimming removed 6 bases from V and 8 bases from J, with 11 bases in between. The CDR3 sequence is CASRGPTYEQFF. In nucleotides, the CDR3 is TGTGCCAGCAGGGGGCCAACTTATGAGCAGTTCTTC.

The chain employs TRBV20-1 and TRBJ1-2; a possible D gene is TRBD1 (6 bases). Trimming stripped 3 bases from V and 8 bases from J, with 13 bases between. Germline V gives CDR1 DFQATT, CDR2 SNEGSKA (reference sequence). The length of the CDR3 is 12 residues. The CDR3 loop reads CSARVGQSGYTF. CDR3 nucleotide sequence: TGCAGTGCTAGGGTGGGACAAAGCGGCTACACCTTC.

The rearrangement joins TRBV24-1 to TRBJ2-3; D not resolved. The germline V and J ends were trimmed by 5 bases and 4 bases, with 15 bases remaining between them. This CDR3 is 15 amino acids long. Germline CDR1 KGHDR, CDR2 SFDVKD. The CDR3 protein is CATSGATGTPDTQYF. In DNA form, the CDR3 reads TGTGCCACCAGTGGGGCTACCGGAACCCCAGATACGCAGTATTTT.

Only a few counts were recorded for this clonotype. The chain combines TRBV20-1 with TRBJ1-1; no firm D call. The germline gives CDR1 DFQATT, CDR2 SNEGSKA (reference sequence). The CDR3 length is 12 residues. The germline V and J ends were trimmed by 7 bases and 5 bases, with 14 bases remaining between them. The chain's CDR3 is CSGPLVGTEAFF. The CDR3 DNA sequence: TGCAGTGGTCCCCTCGTTGGGACTGAAGCTTTCTTT.

The chain is built from TRBV5-5 and TRBJ2-7; the match to TRBD1 covers 7 bases. J was trimmed by 4 bases and V by 1 base; bases with no gene match: 8. This CDR3 contains 15 residues. Germline V gives CDR1 SGHKS, CDR2 YYEKEE (reference sequence). The CDR3 sequence is CASSLLPTGRYEQYF. Written as DNA, the CDR3 is TGTGCCAGCAGCTTGTTGCCGACAGGGCGTTACGAGCAGTACTTC.

This chain joins TRBV12-3 or TRBV12-4 and TRBJ2-3; possibly TRBD2 for D (6 bases). The CDR3 consists of 13 residues. The V end was cut by 6 bases, the J end by 4 bases, with 11 bases between. CDR3 sequence reads: CASRLGTSDTQYF. The CDR3 DNA follows: TGTGCCAGCAGACTTGGGACTTCAGATACGCAGTATTTT.

The chain joins TRBV29-1 to TRBJ1-2; 7 bases fit TRBD1. V lost 6 bases, J lost 8 bases, and 21 bases stayed unmatched. The germline CDR1 and CDR2 sequences are SQVTM and ANQGSEA. The CDR3 sequence is 16 residues long. The DNA of the CDR3 is TGCAGCGTCGGGGCGTCAGGTGACAGGGAGTACCGCGGCTACACCTTC. Protein sequence: CSVGASGDREYRGYTF. The whole variable domain, filled in from reference TRBV29-1 and TRBJ1-2, reads SAVISQKPSRDICQRGTSLTIQCQVDSQVTMMFWYRQQPGQSLTLIATANQGSEATYESGFVIDKFPISRPNLTFSTLTVSNMSPEDSSIYLCSVGASGDREYRGYTFGSGTRLTVV.

This rearrangement joins TRBV3-1 to TRBJ2-5, with D unresolved. The ends were cut back, 0 bases at V and 0 bases at J, with 8 bases in the middle. The germline CDR1 and CDR2 sequences are LGHDT and YNNKEL (reference sequence). This CDR3 region has 15 residues. In DNA, the CDR3 is TGTGCCAGCAGCCAAGAATGGAGCGACCAAGAGACCCAGTACTTC. It is translated as CASSQEWSDQETQYF.

The V and J genes are TRBV10-1 and TRBJ2-1; D is ambiguous. This CDR3 comprises 12 residues. Germline V gene data show CDR1 as WNHNN and CDR2 as SYGVQD (reference sequence). V lost 6 bases and J lost 13, with 16 bases in between. CDR3 region: CASSFGLQEQFF. Here the CDR3 DNA reads TGCGCCAGCAGCTTCGGGCTCCAGGAACAGTTCTTC.

Only a few counts were recorded for this clonotype. V is TRBV19 and J is TRBJ2-2; D ambiguous. Germline loops: CDR1 LNHDA, CDR2 SQIVND (reference sequence). Trimming took 6 bases from V and 4 from J, leaving 15 bases between them. The CDR3 extends over 15 amino acids. The CDR3 bases are TGTGCCAGTAGGCAGGAAGGTGGGATCACCGGGGAGCTGTTTTTT. As protein: CASRQEGGITGELFF.

The chain is built from TRBV7-3 and TRBJ2-7; TRBD1 is a possible D gene (5 bases). Germline CDR1 and CDR2: SGHTA and FQGTGA. Trimming pared 0 bases from V and 6 bases from J, leaving 15 bases between. The CDR3 is made up of 15 amino acids. The CDR3 is CASSLTWGPESEQYF. Here the CDR3 DNA reads TGTGCCAGCAGCTTAACCTGGGGCCCCGAAAGCGAGCAGTACTTC.

This clonotype occurred a few times. The rearrangement links TRBV7-6 to TRBJ1-5; no definite D call. Trimming took 5 bases from V and 5 from J, leaving 13 bases between them. This CDR3 has 14 amino acids. Germline CDR1 is SGHVS and CDR2 is FNYEAQ. The CDR3 is CASSLTEGHQPQHF. CDR3 DNA sequence: TGTGCCAGCAGCCTAACGGAGGGCCATCAGCCCCAGCATTTT.

The rearrangement joins TRBV5-1 to TRBJ2-2; possible D gene TRBD1, 5 bases. The ends were cut back, 7 bases at V and 2 bases at J, with 12 bases in the middle. There are 14 residues in the CDR3. Germline loops: CDR1 SGHRS, CDR2 YFSETQ. In DNA, the CDR3 is TGCGCCAGCGGCCAGGGAAGCAACACCGGGGAGCTGTTTTTT. This sequence encodes CASGQGSNTGELFF.